This T cell receptor (beta chain) was recovered during a study of cytomegalovirus exposure and HLA in healthy donors. The V gene's germline CDR1 is SGHTA and CDR2 FQGNSA. The germline V and J ends were trimmed by 5 bases and 1 base, with 14 bases remaining between them. There are 15 residues in the CDR3. Amplification used 60 Vbeta primers and 13 Jbeta primers. Some clones are missing from TCRdb's copy, which holds only in-frame ones; the method was immunoSEQ multiplex PCR. This sample has about 220,000 clones, with nearly 80% found just once. V usage is TRBV7-2 and J usage is TRBJ2-5, with D maybe TRBD1 (5 bases). This TCR was recovered from a male donor in good health and CMV-seronegative. The sequencing input was PBMCs. Here the CDR3 DNA reads TGTGCCAGCAGCGACACACAGGCCTTCCAAGAGACCCAGTACTTC. Residues: CASSDTQAFQETQYF.